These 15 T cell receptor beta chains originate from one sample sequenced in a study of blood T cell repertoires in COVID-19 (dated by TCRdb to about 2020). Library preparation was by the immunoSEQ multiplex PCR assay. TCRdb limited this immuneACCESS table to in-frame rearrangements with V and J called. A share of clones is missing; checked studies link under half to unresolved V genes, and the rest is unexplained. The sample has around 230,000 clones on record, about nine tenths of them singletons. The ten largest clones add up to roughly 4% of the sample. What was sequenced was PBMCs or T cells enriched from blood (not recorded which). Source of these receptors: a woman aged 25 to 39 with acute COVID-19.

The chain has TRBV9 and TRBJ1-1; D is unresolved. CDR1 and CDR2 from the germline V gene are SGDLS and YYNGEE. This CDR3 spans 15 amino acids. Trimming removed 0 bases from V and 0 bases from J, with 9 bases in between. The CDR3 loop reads CASSVDNTMNTEAFF. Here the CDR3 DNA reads TGTGCCAGCAGCGTAGACAACACTATGAACACTGAAGCTTTCTTT.

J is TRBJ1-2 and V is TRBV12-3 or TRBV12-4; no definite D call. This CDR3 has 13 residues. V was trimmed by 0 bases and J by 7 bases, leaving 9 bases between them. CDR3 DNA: TGTGCCAGCAGTTTAGCCCGCGGCCTTGGCTACACCTTC. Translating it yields CASSLARGLGYTF.

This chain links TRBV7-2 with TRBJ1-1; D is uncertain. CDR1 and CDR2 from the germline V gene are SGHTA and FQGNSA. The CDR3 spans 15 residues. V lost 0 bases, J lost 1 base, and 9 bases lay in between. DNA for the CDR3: TGTGCCAGCAGCTTAGCCGAGGCTAAGAACACTGAAGCTTTCTTT. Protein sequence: CASSLAEAKNTEAFF.

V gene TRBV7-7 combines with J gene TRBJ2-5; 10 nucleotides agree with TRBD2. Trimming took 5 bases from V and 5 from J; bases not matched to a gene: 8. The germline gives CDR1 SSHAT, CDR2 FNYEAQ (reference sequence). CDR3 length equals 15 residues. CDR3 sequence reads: CASSIPLAGEETQYF. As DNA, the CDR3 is TGTGCCAGCAGCATTCCCCTAGCGGGGGAGGAGACCCAGTACTTC.

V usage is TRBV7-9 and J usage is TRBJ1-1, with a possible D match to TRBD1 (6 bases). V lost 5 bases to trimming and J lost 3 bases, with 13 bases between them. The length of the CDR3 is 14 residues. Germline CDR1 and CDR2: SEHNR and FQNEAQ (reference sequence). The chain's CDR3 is CASSPPPGDTEAFF. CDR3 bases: TGTGCCAGCAGCCCCCCCCCAGGGGACACTGAAGCTTTCTTT. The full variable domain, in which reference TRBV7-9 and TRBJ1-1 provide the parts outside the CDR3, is DTGVSQNPRHKITKRGQNVTFRCDPISEHNRLYWYRQTLGQGPEFLTYFQNEAQLEKSRLLSDRFSAERPKGSFSTLEIQRTEQGDSAMYLCASSPPPGDTEAFFGQGTRLTVV.

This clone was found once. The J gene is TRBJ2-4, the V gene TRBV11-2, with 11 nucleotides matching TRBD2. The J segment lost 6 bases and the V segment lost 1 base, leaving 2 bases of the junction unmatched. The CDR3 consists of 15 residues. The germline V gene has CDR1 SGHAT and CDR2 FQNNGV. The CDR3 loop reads CASSLGLAGRNIQYF. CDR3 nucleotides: TGTGCCAGCAGCTTAGGACTAGCGGGGCGAAACATTCAGTACTTC.

Here the CDR3 DNA reads TGCGCCAGCAGCCAGTCCTACAGGGGGCTGGGGAATTCACCCCTCCACTTT. This gives the protein CASSQSYRGLGNSPLHF. The genes are TRBV4-1 and TRBJ1-6, with 9 bases identical to TRBD1. Germline V gives CDR1 MGHRA, CDR2 YSYEKL. With 3 bases clipped from V and 7 bases from J, the junction kept 10 bases outside the gene matches. The CDR3 is made up of 17 amino acids.

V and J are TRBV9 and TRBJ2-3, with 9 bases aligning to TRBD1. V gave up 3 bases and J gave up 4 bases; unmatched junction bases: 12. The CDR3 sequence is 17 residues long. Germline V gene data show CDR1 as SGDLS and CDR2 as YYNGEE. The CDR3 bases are TGTGCCAGCAGCGAGTACGGGACAGGGTCGATGGCAGATACGCAGTATTTT. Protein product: CASSEYGTGSMADTQYF.

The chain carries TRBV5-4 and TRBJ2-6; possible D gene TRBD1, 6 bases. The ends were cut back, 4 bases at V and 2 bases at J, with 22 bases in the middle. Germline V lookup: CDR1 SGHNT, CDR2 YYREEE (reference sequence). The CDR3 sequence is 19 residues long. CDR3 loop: CASSKVQGNWRTGANVLTF. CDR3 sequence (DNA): TGTGCCAGCAGCAAGGTACAGGGAAACTGGAGAACTGGGGCCAACGTCCTGACTTTC.

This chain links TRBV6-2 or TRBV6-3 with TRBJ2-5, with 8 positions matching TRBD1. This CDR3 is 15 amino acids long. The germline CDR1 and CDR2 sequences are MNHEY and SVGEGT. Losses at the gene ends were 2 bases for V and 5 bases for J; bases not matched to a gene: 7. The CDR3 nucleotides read TGTGCCAGCAGTTACGGGACGACAGGGGAGGAGACCCAGTACTTC. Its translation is CASSYGTTGEETQYF.

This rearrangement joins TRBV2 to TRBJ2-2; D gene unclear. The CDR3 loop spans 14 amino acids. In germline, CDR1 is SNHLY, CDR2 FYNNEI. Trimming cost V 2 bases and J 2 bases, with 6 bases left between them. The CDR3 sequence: CASSEFRNTGELFF. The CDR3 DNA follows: TGTGCCAGCAGTGAATTCAGAAACACCGGGGAGCTGTTTTTT. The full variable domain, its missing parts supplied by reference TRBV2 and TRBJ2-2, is EPEVTQTPSHQVTQMGQEVILRCVPISNHLYFYWYRQILGQKVEFLVSFYNNEISEKSEIFDDQFSVERPDGSNFTLKIRSTKLEDSAMYFCASSEFRNTGELFFGEGSRLTVL.

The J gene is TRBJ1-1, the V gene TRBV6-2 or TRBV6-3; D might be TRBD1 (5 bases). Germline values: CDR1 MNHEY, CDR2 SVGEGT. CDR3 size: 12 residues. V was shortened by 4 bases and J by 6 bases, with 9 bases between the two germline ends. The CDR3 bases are TGTGCCAGCAGTTCTTGGGGCCCTGAAGCTTTCTTT. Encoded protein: CASSSWGPEAFF.

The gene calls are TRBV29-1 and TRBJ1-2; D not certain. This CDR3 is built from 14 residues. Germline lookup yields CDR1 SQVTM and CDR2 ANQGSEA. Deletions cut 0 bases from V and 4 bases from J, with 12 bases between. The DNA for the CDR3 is TGCAGCGTTGAAGACAGGAACGGTCCCTATGGCTACACCTTC. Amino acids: CSVEDRNGPYGYTF.

In nucleotides, the CDR3 is TGTGCCAGTAGTATAACGCCAGGGAACAATCAGCCCCAGCATTTT. Its translation: CASSITPGNNQPQHF. This chain connects TRBV19 to TRBJ1-5, with D tentatively TRBD1 (5 bases). Germline CDR1 and CDR2: LNHDA and SQIVND (reference sequence). Deletions cut 2 bases from V and 3 bases from J, with 11 bases between. The CDR3 spans 15 residues.

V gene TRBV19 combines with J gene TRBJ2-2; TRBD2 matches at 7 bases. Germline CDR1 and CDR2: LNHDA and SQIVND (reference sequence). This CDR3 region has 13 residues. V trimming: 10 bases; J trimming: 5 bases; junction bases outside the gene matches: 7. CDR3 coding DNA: TGTGCCACCGAACCAGCGGGGACCGGGGAGCTGTTTTTT. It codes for CATEPAGTGELFF.